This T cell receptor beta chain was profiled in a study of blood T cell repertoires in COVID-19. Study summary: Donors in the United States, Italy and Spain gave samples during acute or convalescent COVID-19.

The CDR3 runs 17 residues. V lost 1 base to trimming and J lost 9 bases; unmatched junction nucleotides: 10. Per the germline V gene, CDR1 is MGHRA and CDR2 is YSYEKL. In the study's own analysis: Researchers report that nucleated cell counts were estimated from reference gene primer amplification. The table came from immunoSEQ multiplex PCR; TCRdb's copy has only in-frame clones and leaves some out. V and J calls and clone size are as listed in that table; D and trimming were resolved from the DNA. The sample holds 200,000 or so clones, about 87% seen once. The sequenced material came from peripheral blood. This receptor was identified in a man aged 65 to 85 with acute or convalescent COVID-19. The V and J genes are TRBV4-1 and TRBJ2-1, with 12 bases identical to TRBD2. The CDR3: CASSQVPPTSGRFEQFF. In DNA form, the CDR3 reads TGCGCCAGCAGCCAAGTCCCCCCTACTAGCGGGAGGTTTGAGCAGTTCTTC.